The 8 T cell receptor beta chains presented below share a single source sample, sequenced in a study. TCRdb redid the calling of the RT-PCR reads with MiXCR, one entry per CDR3 protein. The sample shows approximately 720,000 distinct CDR3 sequences, 11% to 15% of them seen only once. The sample comprised memory CD4+ T cells from blood. These receptors came from a female donor in good health, serving as a healthy control.

The rearrangement uses TRBV29-1 and TRBJ1-4, with a weak D call TRBD1 (5 bases). Germline assignment: CDR1 SQVTM and CDR2 ANQGSEA. Trimming pared 0 bases from V and 6 bases from J, leaving 11 bases between. This CDR3 spans 14 amino acids. Here the CDR3 DNA reads TGCAGCGTTGAAGATTGGGAAGGGGATGAAAAACTGTTTTTT. As protein: CSVEDWEGDEKLFF.

This clonotype was seen repeatedly, ten times or more. The junction departs from the called germline gene at one end, perhaps through a read error. The chain couples TRBV5-1 to TRBJ2-5; unclear D gene. The CDR3 has 14 residues. Germline CDR1 reads SGHRS; CDR2 reads YFSETQ. CDR3 nucleotides: TGTGCCAGCAGCTTAGGCAGCAACCAAGAGACCCAGTACTTC. Protein product: CASSLGSNQETQYF.

The rearrangement joins TRBV12-3 or TRBV12-4 to TRBJ2-1; 13 bases line up with TRBD2. V lost 5 bases and J lost 8; bases outside the gene matches: 3. This CDR3 region has 14 residues. The CDR3 DNA sequence: TGTGCCAGCAGTCAACTAGCGGGGGGGTATGAGCAGTTCTTC. Protein product: CASSQLAGGYEQFF.

The CDR3 sequence: CATSRSGLAGELFF. The CDR3 nucleotides read TGTGCCACCAGCAGATCCGGACTAGCCGGGGAGCTGTTTTTT. This rearrangement joins TRBV15 to TRBJ2-2; 7 bases are a match to TRBD2. The length of the CDR3 is 14 residues. The V and J ends lost 2 bases and 6 bases, in that order; junction bases with no gene match: 3. The germline gives CDR1 LNHNV, CDR2 YYDKDF (reference sequence).

V is TRBV20-1 and J is TRBJ2-7, with 8 bases that match TRBD1. The germline gives CDR1 DFQATT, CDR2 SNEGSKA (reference sequence). J gave up 0 bases and V 3 bases, and 4 bases lay outside the gene matches. CDR3 length: 14 amino acids. The CDR3 DNA follows: TGCAGTGCTAGCCGGGACAGGAGCTCCTACGAGCAGTACTTC. It codes for CSASRDRSSYEQYF.

This chain links TRBV15 with TRBJ2-7; D could derive from TRBD1 or TRBD2 (5 bases each). The CDR3 covers 14 residues. Trimming shortened V by 6 bases and J by 1 base, and 13 bases separated the two germline ends. CDR1 and CDR2 (germline): LNHNV, YYDKDF (reference sequence). The chain's CDR3 is CATRRDQESYEQYF. Written as DNA, the CDR3 is TGTGCCACCAGACGGGACCAGGAGTCCTACGAGCAGTACTTC.

The chain links TRBV20-1 to TRBJ1-5; 12 nucleotides line up with TRBD1. The CDR3 is 16 residues long. The germline V gene has CDR1 DFQATT and CDR2 SNEGSKA (reference sequence). V shed 0 bases and J 2 bases; nucleotides not matched to a gene: 2. CDR3 amino acids: CSARDRDRGRNQPQHF. The DNA for the CDR3 is TGCAGTGCTAGAGATCGGGACAGGGGGCGCAATCAGCCCCAGCATTTT.

In its sample, this clonotype was seen many times. The chain employs TRBV12-3 or TRBV12-4 and TRBJ1-1; D ambiguous. The CDR3 is made up of 16 amino acids. The V gene lost 5 bases and the J gene lost 4 bases, with 20 bases spanning the gap. CDR3 coding DNA: TGTGCCAGCAGTCACAGCTCGAGGTTTCGGGGCACTGAAGCTTTCTTT. Translating it yields CASSHSSRFRGTEAFF.